This T cell receptor beta chain came from a study of resident and recirculating memory T cells in vitiligo. The wider study: The samples were homogenized without cell sorting before genomic DNA extraction.

Patients had received no treatment within the previous three months. Measured with immunoSEQ multiplex PCR; TCRdb has only the in-frame clones, and not every one. Of about 76,000 clones in the sample, 92% were seen once. Germline lookup yields CDR1 LNHNV and CDR2 YYDKDF (reference sequence). The ends were cut back, 4 bases at V and 7 bases at J, with 19 bases in the middle. The CDR3 has 15 amino acids. Sequenced input: blood. This chain links TRBV15 with TRBJ1-1, with unresolved D. The TCR sequence derives from a male donor with vitiligo. The CDR3 DNA reads as TGTGCCACCAGCATTAAGGCGGGAGTGGGTCTTGAAGCTTTCTTT. Translated: CATSIKAGVGLEAFF.